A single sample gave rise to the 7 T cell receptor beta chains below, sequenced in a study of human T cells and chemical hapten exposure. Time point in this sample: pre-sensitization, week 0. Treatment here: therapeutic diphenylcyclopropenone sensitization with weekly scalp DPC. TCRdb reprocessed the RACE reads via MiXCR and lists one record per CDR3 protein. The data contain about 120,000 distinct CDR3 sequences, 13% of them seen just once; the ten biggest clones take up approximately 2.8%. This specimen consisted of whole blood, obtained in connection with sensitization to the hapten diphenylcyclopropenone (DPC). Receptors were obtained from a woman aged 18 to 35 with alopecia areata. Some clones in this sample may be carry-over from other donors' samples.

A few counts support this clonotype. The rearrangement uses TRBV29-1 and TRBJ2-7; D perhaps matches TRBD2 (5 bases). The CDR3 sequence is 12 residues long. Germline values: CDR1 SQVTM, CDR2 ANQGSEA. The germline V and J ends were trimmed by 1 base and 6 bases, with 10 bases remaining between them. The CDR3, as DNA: TGCAGCGTTGAAGGTCCTGGAGGCGAGCAGTACTTC. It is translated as CSVEGPGGEQYF.

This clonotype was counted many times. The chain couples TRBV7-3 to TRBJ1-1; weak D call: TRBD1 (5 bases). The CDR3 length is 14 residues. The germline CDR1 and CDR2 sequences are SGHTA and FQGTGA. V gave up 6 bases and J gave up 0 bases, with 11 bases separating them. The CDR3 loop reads CASSQGDMNTEAFF. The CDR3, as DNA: TGTGCCAGCAGTCAAGGGGATATGAACACTGAAGCTTTCTTT.

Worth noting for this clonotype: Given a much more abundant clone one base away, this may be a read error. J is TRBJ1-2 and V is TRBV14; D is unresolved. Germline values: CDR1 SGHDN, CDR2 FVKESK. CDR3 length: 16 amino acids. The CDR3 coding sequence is TGTGCCAGCAGCCAAGACTTAGCCGGACGGCTCTATGGCTGCACCTTC. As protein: CASSQDLAGRLYGCTF.

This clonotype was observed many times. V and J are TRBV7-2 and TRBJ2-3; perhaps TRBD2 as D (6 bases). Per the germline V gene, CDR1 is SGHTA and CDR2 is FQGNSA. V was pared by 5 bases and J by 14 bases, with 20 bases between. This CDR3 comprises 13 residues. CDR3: CASSAHGDFTGYF. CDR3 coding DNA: TGTGCCAGCAGCGCACACGGGGACTTTACGGGGTATTTT.

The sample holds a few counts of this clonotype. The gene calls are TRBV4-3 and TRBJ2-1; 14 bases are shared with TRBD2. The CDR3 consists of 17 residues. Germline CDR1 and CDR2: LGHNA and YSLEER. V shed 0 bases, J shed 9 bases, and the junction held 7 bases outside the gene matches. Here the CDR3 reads CASSQDPGTSGGPEQFF. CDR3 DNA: TGCGCCAGCAGCCAAGATCCGGGGACTAGCGGGGGACCTGAGCAGTTCTTC.

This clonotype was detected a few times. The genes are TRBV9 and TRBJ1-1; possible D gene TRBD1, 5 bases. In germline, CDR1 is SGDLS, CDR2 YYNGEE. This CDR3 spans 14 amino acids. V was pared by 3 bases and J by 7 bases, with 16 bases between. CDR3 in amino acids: CASSGQIQGSEAFF. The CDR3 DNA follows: TGTGCCAGCAGCGGCCAGATTCAGGGAAGTGAAGCTTTCTTT.

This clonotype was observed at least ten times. CDR3 residues: CAWSVKGVGNQPQHF. The CDR3 DNA sequence: TGTGCCTGGAGTGTGAAGGGGGTAGGCAATCAGCCCCAGCATTTT. The gene calls are TRBV30 and TRBJ1-5; D possibly corresponds to TRBD1 (6 bases). This CDR3 comprises 15 residues. Germline V gives CDR1 GTSNPN, CDR2 SVGIG (reference sequence). V was shortened by 0 bases and J by 2 bases, with 11 bases between the two germline ends.